The 10 T cell receptor beta chains given below trace back to one sample, sequenced in a study of OX40 agonist ivuxolimab in advanced cancers. Sequencing was performed with immunoSEQ multiplex PCR; in TCRdb, only in-frame clones are kept and a portion is missing. Among under 150,000 clones, 85% to 95% were seen once, and the ten largest hold more than 0.8%. Sequences were derived from CD4+ or CD8+ T cells sorted from blood, sampled in a trial of the OX40 agonist ivuxolimab. These receptors were taken from an adult with an advanced solid tumor such as melanoma, head and neck, liver or kidney cancer.

The V call is TRBV4-3, the J call TRBJ1-5; D may be TRBD1 (5 bases). The germline V and J ends were trimmed by 1 base and 4 bases, with 11 bases remaining between them. The germline gives CDR1 LGHNA, CDR2 YSLEER. This CDR3 contains 15 residues. The CDR3 reads CASSQGRGWNQPQHF. The CDR3, as DNA: TGCGCCAGCAGCCAAGGCCGGGGGTGGAATCAGCCCCAGCATTTT.

The chain carries TRBV7-3 and TRBJ1-1; D gene unclear. The V gene lost 1 base and the J gene lost 7 bases, with 7 bases spanning the gap. CDR3 length equals 12 residues. Looked up from germline, CDR1 is SGHTA and CDR2 is FQGTGA. The CDR3 DNA sequence: TGTGCCAGCAGCTTAAGTCCCGGTGAAGCTTTCTTT. This gives the protein CASSLSPGEAFF.

V and J are TRBV13 and TRBJ2-6; D is perhaps TRBD1 (8 bases). V lost 5 bases, J lost 0 bases, and 17 bases lay in between. CDR3 length: 18 residues. The V gene's germline CDR1 is PRHDT and CDR2 FYEKMQ (reference sequence). Here the CDR3 reads CASSPRTGRASGANVLTF. In nucleotides, the CDR3 is TGTGCCAGCAGCCCAAGGACAGGGAGGGCCTCTGGGGCCAACGTCCTGACTTTC.

This clone was seen a few times. J is TRBJ1-1 and V is TRBV7-9; TRBD1 might be the D (6 bases). Between the trimmed V and J ends, which lost 6 bases and 5 bases, there was a span of 16 bases. In germline, CDR1 is SEHNR, CDR2 FQNEAQ (reference sequence). The CDR3 extends over 14 amino acids. The CDR3 loop reads CASRSPGVGTEAFF. The CDR3 nucleotides read TGTGCCAGCAGGTCCCCAGGGGTAGGTACTGAAGCTTTCTTT.

The rearrangement links TRBV5-1 to TRBJ2-3; 8 nucleotides match TRBD2. V trimming: 0 bases; J trimming: 3 bases; junction bases outside the gene matches: 6. The germline V gene encodes CDR1 SGHRS and CDR2 YFSETQ. This CDR3 has 16 residues. The CDR3 spells CASSLAVLAGTDTQYF. The CDR3 DNA reads TGCGCCAGCAGCTTGGCCGTGTTAGCGGGAACAGATACGCAGTATTTT.

CDR3 sequence reads: CASSLLGAGQPQHF. The CDR3 DNA reads as TGTGCCAGCAGCTTACTGGGGGCCGGTCAGCCCCAGCATTTT. This chain joins TRBV5-6 and TRBJ1-5; tentatively, D is TRBD1 (6 bases). The CDR3 extends over 14 amino acids. Trimming took off 2 bases at V and 6 bases at J, with 12 bases between the two ends. Germline lookup yields CDR1 SGHDT and CDR2 YYEEEE.

The chain links TRBV16 to TRBJ1-6, with 7 positions matching TRBD1. V trimming: 0 bases; J trimming: 2 bases; junction bases outside the gene matches: 4. CDR1 is KGHSY, CDR2 FQNENV, per germline. This CDR3 has 17 residues. The DNA for the CDR3 is TGTGCCAGCAGCCAATCAGGGGGCCGGACCTATAATTCACCCCTCCACTTT. This sequence encodes CASSQSGGRTYNSPLHF.

The chain has TRBV19 and TRBJ1-2; TRBD1 aligns across 9 bases. Trimming took 6 bases from V and 7 from J; bases not matched to a gene: 3. This CDR3 contains 12 residues. Germline-derived CDR1 and CDR2 are LNHDA and SQIVND (reference sequence). CDR3 in amino acids: CASSDRGSGYTF. The CDR3 coding sequence is TGTGCCAGTAGCGACAGGGGGAGTGGCTACACCTTC.

The chain joins TRBV5-4 to TRBJ2-1, with 11 bases fitting TRBD2. V lost 4 bases to trimming and J lost 4 bases; unmatched junction nucleotides: 10. Germline CDR1 and CDR2: SGHNT and YYREEE (reference sequence). The CDR3 totals 17 residues. The CDR3 loop is CASSATSGRTAYNEQFF. CDR3 nucleotide sequence: TGTGCCAGCAGCGCTACTAGCGGGAGAACGGCGTACAATGAGCAGTTCTTC.

The rearrangement uses TRBV25-1 and TRBJ2-7; weak D call: TRBD1 (6 bases). Germline-derived CDR1 and CDR2 are MGHDK and SYGVNS. The CDR3 sequence is 14 residues long. Deletions cut 3 bases from V and 10 bases from J, with 19 bases between. CDR3 bases: TGTGCCAGCAGTGACACTCGGACAGTTACGGGACAGTACTTC. It yields the protein CASSDTRTVTGQYF.